Detailed here is one T cell receptor (beta chain). This CDR3 is built from 13 residues. Germline V CDR1 and CDR2: SQVTM, ANQGSEA. This sample was included in a study of T cells expressing NK-cell markers. In the study overall: It was sorted CD3+CD56-NKG2C+, CD3+CD56+NKG2C- and CD3+CD56+NKG2C+ T cells that provided the TCR beta repertoires.

The TCR beta cDNA came from 5'RACE template switching with UMIs. TCRdb derives one entry per CDR3 protein from the 5' RACE reads, leaving out DNA. The sample table includes more than 400,000 distinct CDR3 sequences. The chain recombines TRBV29-1 with TRBJ2-1. The TCR comes from a woman between 18 and 70 years old in good health. Material for sequencing was blood T cells: a sorted CD56 or NKG2C T cell subset, CD4+ or CD8+ T cells, or bulk PBMC T cells (not recorded which). The CDR3 spells CSVGGALYNEQFF.